Following are 16 T cell receptor beta chains from one sample sequenced in a study of cytomegalovirus exposure and HLA in healthy donors. Method: immunoSEQ multiplex PCR; TCRdb's copy keeps in-frame clones and lacks some. The sample includes 300,000 to 400,000 clones, just over 85% seen only once; the top ten take under 0.9%. Material for sequencing was PBMCs. These receptors came from a woman in her late teens or twenties in good health and CMV-seronegative.

The rearrangement joins TRBV7-8 to TRBJ2-1; TRBD1 aligns across 7 bases. From germline, CDR1 is SGHVS and CDR2 FQNEAQ. The CDR3 covers 16 residues. After removal of 3 bases from V and 7 bases from J, the junction contained 12 bases not matched to a gene. This chain's CDR3 is CASSFQMTRGQNEQFF. The CDR3 DNA is TGTGCCAGCAGCTTCCAAATGACAAGGGGGCAAAATGAGCAGTTCTTC.

The chain carries TRBV2 and TRBJ2-1; no clear D gene. Germline loops: CDR1 SNHLY, CDR2 FYNNEI. Trimming shortened V by 6 bases and J by 0 bases, and 12 bases separated the two germline ends. The CDR3 is made up of 15 amino acids. The chain's CDR3 is CASRIEKSSYNEQFF. In DNA form, the CDR3 reads TGTGCCAGCAGAATAGAGAAGAGCTCCTACAATGAGCAGTTCTTC.

This clone was seen only once. The CDR3 DNA reads TGTGCCAGCAGTACTTTAAGCACAGATACGCAGTATTTT. Its protein product is CASSTLSTDTQYF. This chain connects TRBV28 to TRBJ2-3; D is undetermined. This CDR3 spans 13 amino acids. CDR1 MDHEN and CDR2 SYDVKM come from the germline V gene. The V end lost 5 bases, the J end lost 0 bases, and 6 bases lay between the germline ends.

The chain has TRBV30 and TRBJ2-2; possible D gene TRBD1, 7 bases. CDR1 and CDR2 from the germline V gene are GTSNPN and SVGIG (reference sequence). Trimming removed 4 bases from V and 4 bases from J, with 13 bases in between. The CDR3 is made up of 14 amino acids. The CDR3 region is CAWTQGGATGELFF. In nucleotides, the CDR3 is TGTGCCTGGACGCAGGGGGGCGCCACCGGGGAGCTGTTTTTT.

The V gene is TRBV7-6, the J gene TRBJ2-7, with TRBD1 as a possible D gene (5 bases). CDR1 is SGHVS and CDR2 is FNYEAQ in the germline V gene. The V end lost 0 bases, the J end lost 7 bases, and 10 bases lay between the germline ends. The length of the CDR3 is 13 residues. CDR3 DNA: TGTGCCAGCAGCTTAGCAATGAAGGGGGAGCAGTACTTC. Amino acid sequence: CASSLAMKGEQYF.

The gene calls are TRBV18 and TRBJ2-7; no definite D call. V was pared by 0 bases and J by 0 bases, with 9 bases between. Germline V gene lookup returns CDR1 KGHSH and CDR2 LQKENI. The CDR3 has 15 amino acids. The CDR3, as DNA: TGTGCCAGCTCACCACCGGGCGTAGGCTCCTACGAGCAGTACTTC. It yields the protein CASSPPGVGSYEQYF.

This rearrangement joins TRBV30 to TRBJ2-3; the match to TRBD2 covers 8 bases. The CDR3 runs 17 residues. Unmatched junction bases numbered 18, after V lost 4 bases and J lost 6 bases. Per the germline V gene, CDR1 is GTSNPN and CDR2 is SVGIG (reference sequence). The CDR3 DNA reads TGTGCCTGGATCCCTGTGCGGGCTAGCGGGCTTTTGGATACGCAGTATTTT. Encoded protein: CAWIPVRASGLLDTQYF.

The V and J genes are TRBV6-5 and TRBJ2-7, with 7 bases lining up with TRBD1. V lost 8 bases and J lost 1; bases outside the gene matches: 5. The CDR3 loop spans 13 amino acids. Germline CDR1 and CDR2: MNHEY and SVGAGI. The CDR3 DNA sequence: TGTGCCAGCGGATTACAGGGGTCCTACGAGCAGTACTTC. This gives the protein CASGLQGSYEQYF.

This chain links TRBV2 with TRBJ2-1; weak D call: TRBD2 (5 bases). Germline CDR1 reads SNHLY; CDR2 reads FYNNEI. Between the trimmed V and J ends, which lost 5 bases and 6 bases, there was a span of 17 bases. This CDR3 is 15 amino acids long. The CDR3 is CASSMPTLTINEQFF. For the CDR3, the DNA is TGTGCCAGCAGTATGCCGACATTGACTATCAATGAGCAGTTCTTC.

This clone came up a few times. The sample has other DNA sequences that encode this CDR3 too. The rearrangement uses TRBV18 and TRBJ1-5; 9 positions match TRBD1. In germline, CDR1 is KGHSH, CDR2 LQKENI. Trimming took 3 bases from V and 4 from J; bases not matched to a gene: 1. The CDR3 runs 14 residues. CDR3 sequence reads: CASSPGTGNQPQHF. CDR3 coding DNA: TGTGCCAGCTCACCCGGGACAGGGAATCAGCCCCAGCATTTT. Drawing the rest from reference TRBV18 and TRBJ1-5, the complete variable domain is NAGVMQNPRHLVRRRGQEARLRCSPMKGHSHVYWYRQLPEEGLKFMVYLQKENIIDESGMPKERFSAEFPKEGPSILRIQQVVRGDSAAYFCASSPGTGNQPQHFGDGTRLSIL.

This clone was seen a single time. The rearrangement joins TRBV4-2 to TRBJ1-1, with D maybe TRBD1 (5 bases). The V gene's germline CDR1 is LGHNA and CDR2 YNFKEQ. Trimming stripped 3 bases from V and 7 bases from J, with 9 bases between. The CDR3 is 12 residues long. CDR3 DNA: TGTGCCAGCAGCCATGGGGGGGGTGAAGCTTTCTTT. Protein sequence: CASSHGGGEAFF.

With respect to this clone: Other nucleotide sequences from this sample produce the same CDR3. V usage is TRBV5-1 and J usage is TRBJ1-2; possible D gene TRBD1, 6 bases. The CDR3 has 13 residues. Germline V CDR1 and CDR2: SGHRS, YFSETQ. Trimming took off 2 bases at V and 2 bases at J, with 7 bases between the two ends. The CDR3 here is CASSLGGNYGYTF. CDR3 nucleotide sequence: TGCGCCAGCAGCTTAGGGGGAAACTATGGCTACACCTTC.

The chain links TRBV19 to TRBJ2-1; 14 positions agree with TRBD2. The V segment lost 4 bases and the J segment 4 bases; nucleotides outside the gene matches: 3. The CDR3 covers 16 residues. Per germline, CDR1 LNHDA and CDR2 SQIVND (reference sequence). The CDR3 spells CASSKRLAGGYNEQFF. The CDR3 nucleotides are TGTGCCAGTAGTAAGAGACTAGCGGGGGGGTACAATGAGCAGTTCTTC.

This chain uses TRBV28 with TRBJ1-2, with D hard to call. Trimming shortened V by 3 bases and J by 0 bases, and 11 bases separated the two germline ends. This CDR3 is built from 15 residues. Germline loops: CDR1 MDHEN, CDR2 SYDVKM. The CDR3 DNA follows: TGTGCCAGCAGTTTTCCGGGAGCGGCTAACTATGGCTACACCTTC. Protein sequence: CASSFPGAANYGYTF.

The gene calls are TRBV7-3 and TRBJ2-1, with D possibly called TRBD1 or TRBD2 (9 bases each). The V gene lost 1 base and the J gene lost 4 bases, with 26 bases spanning the gap. The CDR3 has 20 residues. In germline, CDR1 is SGHTA, CDR2 FQGTGA. The CDR3 coding sequence is TGTGCCAGCAGCTTAAAGGGGACAGGGCACGGCGGGAGGGTATACAATGAGCAGTTCTTC. It codes for CASSLKGTGHGGRVYNEQFF.

The V gene is TRBV11-2, the J gene TRBJ2-1; 10 bases are shared with TRBD1. This CDR3 spans 17 amino acids. J gave up 4 bases and V 5 bases, and 11 bases lay outside the gene matches. Germline values: CDR1 SGHAT, CDR2 FQNNGV. CDR3 region: CASSDATTGGRYNEQFF. CDR3 nucleotide sequence: TGTGCCAGCAGCGATGCAACGACAGGGGGCAGGTACAATGAGCAGTTCTTC.